The 9 T cell receptor beta chains below come from one sample, sequenced in a study of shared clonotypes between healthy human individuals. Some clones are missing from TCRdb's copy, which holds only in-frame ones; the method was immunoSEQ multiplex PCR. The sample holds roughly 2 million clones; roughly 94% are singletons and the top ten take around 0.13%. Sequences were obtained from naive CD4+ T cells sorted from blood. Subset reported: CD45RA+ positively selected. These receptors all come from a man between 18 and 35 years old in good health.

V usage is TRBV5-4 and J usage is TRBJ1-1; TRBD1 might be the D (5 bases). Germline CDR1 is SGHNT and CDR2 is YYREEE (reference sequence). The V gene lost 3 bases and the J gene lost 10 bases, with 19 bases spanning the gap. The length of the CDR3 is 14 residues. This chain's CDR3 is CASSSWPREVGAFF. CDR3 nucleotides: TGTGCCAGCAGCTCCTGGCCCAGGGAGGTCGGAGCTTTCTTT.

V and J are TRBV19 and TRBJ1-5; D is undetermined. The CDR3 sequence is 15 residues long. V was trimmed by 2 bases and J by 6 bases, leaving 14 bases between them. Germline loops: CDR1 LNHDA, CDR2 SQIVND (reference sequence). CDR3 bases: TGTGCCAGTAGTATAACGTCCTCGAAGGGTCAGCCCCAGCATTTT. It encodes CASSITSSKGQPQHF. Drawing the rest from reference TRBV19 and TRBJ1-5, the complete variable domain is DGGITQSPKYLFRKEGQNVTLSCEQNLNHDAMYWYRQDPGQGLRLIYYSQIVNDFQKGDIAEGYSVSREKKESFPLTVTSAQKNPTAFYLCASSITSSKGQPQHFGDGTRLSIL.

The CDR3 loop reads CASSQTGSIAKNIQYF. The CDR3, as DNA: TGTGCCAGCTCACAAACAGGGAGCATAGCCAAAAACATTCAGTACTTC. The chain couples TRBV18 to TRBJ2-4; TRBD1 might be the D (6 bases). Germline values: CDR1 KGHSH, CDR2 LQKENI. V lost 4 bases, J lost 0 bases, and 13 bases lay in between. The CDR3 totals 16 residues.

J is TRBJ1-2 and V is TRBV28; TRBD1 agrees at 8 bases. The V gene's germline CDR1 is MDHEN and CDR2 SYDVKM. The junction had 16 bases not matched to a gene; V was cut back by 4 bases and J by 3 bases. The CDR3 is 18 amino acids. The CDR3 loop is CASSSSRTGTGLDYGYTF. Here the CDR3 DNA reads TGTGCCAGCAGTTCCTCGAGAACCGGGACAGGTCTGGACTATGGCTACACCTTC.

About this clone: Other DNA sequences in this sample translate to the same CDR3. J is TRBJ2-7 and V is TRBV2; D perhaps matches TRBD1 (5 bases). V was cut by 6 bases and J by 1 base, with 13 bases left in between. CDR1 is SNHLY and CDR2 is FYNNEI in the germline V gene. This CDR3 comprises 14 residues. The CDR3 sequence is CASSGLPGSYEQYF. CDR3 sequence (DNA): TGTGCCAGCAGCGGCCTCCCAGGGTCCTACGAGCAGTACTTC.

For this clone: The sample contains more than one DNA sequence encoding this CDR3. The chain combines TRBV10-3 with TRBJ2-7; 7 bases match TRBD1. The CDR3 contains 12 residues. CDR1 and CDR2 (germline): ENHRY, SYGVKD. With V trimmed by 6 bases and J by 2 bases, 1 base remained unmatched. CDR3 protein: CAIRGTAYEQYF. The CDR3 DNA sequence: TGTGCCATCAGGGGGACAGCCTACGAGCAGTACTTC.

V gene TRBV19 combines with J gene TRBJ1-2; D perhaps matches TRBD1 (5 bases). This CDR3 is built from 16 residues. V was clipped by 5 bases and J by 4 bases, with 20 bases between them. CDR1 and CDR2 (germline): LNHDA, SQIVND (reference sequence). The CDR3 spells CASSRAGSLFGYGYTF. CDR3 bases: TGTGCCAGTAGTCGGGCAGGGAGCTTGTTTGGCTATGGCTACACCTTC.

The chain couples TRBV7-9 to TRBJ2-2; TRBD1 is a possible D gene (5 bases). Trimming cost V 1 base and J 1 base, with 10 bases left between them. The CDR3 runs to 16 residues. The germline CDR1 and CDR2 sequences are SEHNR and FQNEAQ (reference sequence). This CDR3 reads CASSLVPTVNTGELFF. Here the CDR3 DNA reads TGTGCCAGCAGCTTAGTCCCGACAGTGAACACCGGGGAGCTGTTTTTT.

In this sample, this clone turned up once. The rearrangement links TRBV2 to TRBJ2-5; a weak D match, TRBD2 (6 bases). Between the trimmed V and J ends, which lost 6 bases and 1 base, there was a span of 18 bases. Germline V CDR1 and CDR2: SNHLY, FYNNEI. The CDR3 covers 16 residues. This chain's CDR3 is CASSGPSGGFQETQYF. The DNA of the CDR3 is TGTGCCAGCAGCGGACCTTCCGGGGGTTTCCAAGAGACCCAGTACTTC.